This TCR beta chain appears in the sequencing data of a study of shared clonotypes between healthy human individuals. As for the study in general: The study used three CD4 naive, three CD4 memory, two CD8 naive and one CD8 memory plate per donor.

Donors included only healthy HIV-negative adults lacking recent acute infections or vaccinations. The table came from immunoSEQ multiplex PCR; TCRdb's copy has only in-frame clones and leaves some out. Here the sample spans some 500,000 clones, 90% to 96% being singletons. Comments on this clone: Its antigen remains unknown.

Findings of the study overall: Non-shared clonotypes displayed generation probabilities falling below those of clonotypes present in all four donors.

The CDR3 has 16 residues. The germline gives CDR1 MDHEN, CDR2 SYDVKM. Trimming left V 6 bases short and J 3 bases short, with 20 bases between. The chain links TRBV28 to TRBJ1-1; D might be TRBD1 (6 bases). Material for sequencing was naive CD4+ T cells sorted from blood. Subset denoted: CD45RA+ positively selected. The receptor was isolated from a woman under 40 in good health. The CDR3 sequence is CASRGGRATGDTEAFF. The DNA for the CDR3 is TGTGCCAGCAGGGGGGGCCGGGCCACCGGGGACACTGAAGCTTTCTTT.